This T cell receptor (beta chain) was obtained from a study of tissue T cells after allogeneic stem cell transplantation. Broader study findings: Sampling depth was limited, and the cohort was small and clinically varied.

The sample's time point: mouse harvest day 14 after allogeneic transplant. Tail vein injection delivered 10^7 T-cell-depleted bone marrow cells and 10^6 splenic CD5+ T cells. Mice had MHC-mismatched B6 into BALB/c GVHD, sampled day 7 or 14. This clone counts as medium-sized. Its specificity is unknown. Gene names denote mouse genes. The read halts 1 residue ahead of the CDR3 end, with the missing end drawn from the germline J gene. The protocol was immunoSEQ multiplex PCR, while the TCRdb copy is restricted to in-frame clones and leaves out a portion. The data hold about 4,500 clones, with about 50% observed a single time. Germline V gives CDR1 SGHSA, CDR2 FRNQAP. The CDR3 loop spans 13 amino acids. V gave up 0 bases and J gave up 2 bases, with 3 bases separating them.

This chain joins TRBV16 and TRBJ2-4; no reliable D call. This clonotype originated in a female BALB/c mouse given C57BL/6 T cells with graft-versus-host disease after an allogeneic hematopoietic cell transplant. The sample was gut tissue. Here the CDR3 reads CASSLDNQNTLYF. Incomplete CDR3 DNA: TGTGCAAGCAGCTTAGACAATCAAAACACCTTGTAC.